The clone carrying this T cell receptor (beta chain) was counted only a few times. These data belong to a study of blood T cell repertoires in COVID-19. Study background: The study drew acute and convalescent COVID-19 samples from the United States, Italy and Spain. T cells, B-cell-depleted T cells, or PBMCs provided the cDNA or gDNA that served as material.

The germline V gene encodes CDR1 SGHRS and CDR2 YFSETQ. Between the trimmed V and J ends, which lost 4 bases and 3 bases, there was a span of 7 bases. CDR3 length equals 12 residues. Per the original data handling: Estimates of nucleated cell counts were drawn from the amplification of reference gene primers. Sequenced by immunoSEQ multiplex PCR; TCRdb stores in-frame clones only, minus some. V, J and clone size were drawn from that table, and D and trimming were deduced from the DNA. The table lists 150,000 or so clones, 70% to 80% of them singletons. The sample comprised peripheral blood. This chain connects TRBV5-1 to TRBJ1-2; no definite D call. The sequence was collected from an elderly woman with active or convalescent COVID-19. The CDR3 loop reads CASSRGDYGYTF. CDR3 nucleotides: TGCGCCAGCAGCCGGGGTGACTATGGCTACACCTTC.